These 28 T cell receptor beta chains were all obtained from the same sample, sequenced in a study of T-cell reconstitution after alpha-beta-depleted transplantation in children. Library preparation (for TCRbeta) was performed with unique molecular identifiers. TCRdb called the PCR reads again in MiXCR, with one record for every CDR3 protein. The table has roughly 790,000 distinct CDR3 sequences, around 15% seen once; the top ten hold approximately 5%. The material was PBMCs, mostly from graft donor cells, obtained 360 days after TCRalphabeta/CD19-depleted stem cell transplant. Source of these receptors: a male patient younger than 18 who had a stem cell transplant for acute lymphoblastic leukemia, so the T cells may come from the graft donor.

The chain carries TRBV11-2 and TRBJ2-7; 7 bases are shared with TRBD1. The V gene end was trimmed by 5 bases and the J gene end by 0 bases; junction bases not matched to a gene: 7. Germline CDR1 reads SGHAT; CDR2 reads FQNNGV. The CDR3 spans 15 residues. This CDR3 is CASSAETGHSYEQYF. The DNA for the CDR3 is TGTGCCAGCAGCGCCGAGACAGGGCACTCCTACGAGCAGTACTTC. Complete variable domain (other parts from reference TRBV11-2 and TRBJ2-7): EAGVAQSPRYKIIEKRQSVAFWCNPISGHATLYWYQQILGQGPKLLIQFQNNGVVDDSQLPKDRFSAERLKGVDSTLKIQPAKLEDSAVYLCASSAETGHSYEQYFGPGTRLTVT.

The chain links TRBV19 to TRBJ1-2; 11 bases are shared with TRBD1. The length of the CDR3 is 15 residues. Germline lookup yields CDR1 LNHDA and CDR2 SQIVND (reference sequence). V shed 6 bases, J shed 8 bases, and the junction held 11 bases outside the gene matches. The CDR3 nucleotides are TGTGCCAGTAGATCACCGGACAGGGGGCGTGGCGGCTACACCTTC. Its protein product is CASRSPDRGRGGYTF.

This clonotype was recorded a few times. The rearrangement links TRBV7-6 to TRBJ1-2, with D unclear. The CDR3 consists of 14 residues. V lost 1 base and J lost 3, with 9 bases in between. CDR1 and CDR2 from the germline V gene are SGHVS and FNYEAQ. CDR3 DNA: TGTGCCAGCAGCTTAGAGCCGGTGGACTATGGCTACACCTTC. Encoded protein: CASSLEPVDYGYTF.

The rearrangement links TRBV28 to TRBJ1-1, with D possibly TRBD1 on 6 matching bases. The germline V gene encodes CDR1 MDHEN and CDR2 SYDVKM. Trimming removed 2 bases from V and 3 bases from J, with 13 bases in between. The CDR3 extends over 15 amino acids. The CDR3 reads CASSLVQGWDTEAFF. The DNA for the CDR3 is TGTGCCAGCAGTTTAGTCCAGGGGTGGGACACTGAAGCTTTCTTT.

This chain links TRBV21-1 with TRBJ2-4. TRBV21-1 counts as a pseudogene. The CDR3 length is 17 residues. CDR3 nucleotide sequence: TGTGCCAGCAGCGAGAGAACCTGCCAACTAGCCAAAAACATTCAGTACTTC. Its protein product is CASSERTCQLAKNIQYF.

This clonotype was counted between two and nine times. V is TRBV7-9 and J is TRBJ2-3, with unresolved D. Germline values: CDR1 SEHNR, CDR2 FQNEAQ (reference sequence). Deletions cut 2 bases from V and 3 bases from J, with 9 bases between. This CDR3 spans 14 amino acids. The DNA for the CDR3 is TGTGCCAGCAGCTTATGGTCAGCAACAGATACGCAGTATTTT. Amino acids: CASSLWSATDTQYF.

The chain links TRBV12-3 or TRBV12-4 to TRBJ2-5, with D uncertain. The CDR3 totals 13 residues. Trimming took off 0 bases at V and 4 bases at J, with 6 bases between the two ends. CDR3 region: CASSLAHLETQYF. The CDR3, as DNA: TGTGCCAGCAGTTTAGCGCACCTAGAGACCCAGTACTTC.

The rearrangement uses TRBV20-1 and TRBJ2-7, with TRBD2 as a possible D gene (6 bases). Germline-derived CDR1 and CDR2 are DFQATT and SNEGSKA (reference sequence). The length of the CDR3 is 14 residues. V shed 5 bases and J shed 2 bases, with 16 bases lying between them. CDR3 DNA sequence: TGCAGTGCTCACCCTACTAGCTTTACCTACGAGCAGTACTTC. Translation gives CSAHPTSFTYEQYF.

This clonotype has a count of ten or more. This rearrangement joins TRBV15 to TRBJ2-2; D ambiguous. The CDR3 is made up of 15 amino acids. Germline V lookup: CDR1 LNHNV, CDR2 YYDKDF (reference sequence). Trimming took off 1 base at V and 2 bases at J, with 8 bases between the two ends. CDR3 protein: CATSRVRLNTGELFF. CDR3 sequence (DNA): TGTGCCACCAGCAGAGTTCGCCTTAACACCGGGGAGCTGTTTTTT.

The rearrangement uses TRBV11-3 and TRBJ2-1; 10 bases are a match to TRBD2. V gave up 7 bases and J gave up 5 bases; unmatched junction bases: 5. This CDR3 has 14 amino acids. Germline CDR1 reads SGHNT; CDR2 reads YENEEA. CDR3 nucleotides: TGTGCCAGCAAAAAGCGGGAGGGCCACAATGAGCAGTTCTTC. This codes for CASKKREGHNEQFF.

This clonotype has a handful of counts. The rearrangement uses TRBV20-1 and TRBJ2-7, with D perhaps TRBD1 or TRBD2 (6 bases each). The CDR3 is 13 residues long. Germline lookup yields CDR1 DFQATT and CDR2 SNEGSKA (reference sequence). Trimming pared 6 bases from V and 4 bases from J, leaving 16 bases between. The CDR3 region is CSARLGQSYEQYF. The CDR3 coding sequence is TGCAGTGCCCGACTAGGACAGAGTTACGAGCAGTACTTC.

This clonotype has ten or more counts. The CDR3 here is CASSPGQVNQPQHF. The DNA for the CDR3 is TGTGCCAGCAGCCCGGGACAGGTCAATCAGCCCCAGCATTTT. The chain employs TRBV6-1 and TRBJ1-5, with 8 nucleotides matching TRBD1. Germline assignment: CDR1 MNHNS and CDR2 SASEGT. The V gene end was trimmed by 6 bases and the J gene end by 3 bases; junction bases not matched to a gene: 4. The CDR3 extends over 14 amino acids.

A few counts support this clonotype. V and J are TRBV12-3 or TRBV12-4 and TRBJ2-1, with D perhaps TRBD1 or TRBD2 (5 bases each). The CDR3 is made up of 15 amino acids. V gave up 5 bases and J gave up 8 bases, with 19 bases separating them. CDR3 amino acids: CASSGSRVRFDEQFF. CDR3 sequence (DNA): TGTGCCAGCAGTGGGAGCAGGGTTAGATTCGATGAGCAGTTCTTC.

This clonotype has a handful of counts. This chain uses TRBV4-2 with TRBJ2-3, with TRBD2 as a possible D gene (6 bases). The CDR3 runs 14 residues. V was shortened by 3 bases and J by 4 bases, with 11 bases between the two germline ends. Germline CDR1 LGHNA, CDR2 YNFKEQ. CDR3 loop: CASSQREGSDTQYF. CDR3 nucleotides: TGTGCCAGCAGCCAGCGGGAAGGCTCAGATACGCAGTATTTT.

The chain joins TRBV25-1 to TRBJ1-3; the D is unclear. CDR1 is MGHDK, CDR2 SYGVNS, per germline. V lost 3 bases and J 2 bases, leaving 5 bases between the germline ends. The CDR3 contains 13 residues. This chain's CDR3 is CASSDGAGNTIYF. The CDR3 DNA follows: TGTGCCAGCAGTGATGGGGCTGGAAACACCATATATTTT.

The J gene is TRBJ2-1, the V gene TRBV2, with 7 bases identical to TRBD1. This CDR3 has 15 amino acids. Germline lookup yields CDR1 SNHLY and CDR2 FYNNEI. Trimming cost V 6 bases and J 2 bases; bases outside gene matches: 7. CDR3: CASSVQGQTYNEQFF. Here the CDR3 DNA reads TGTGCCAGCAGCGTACAGGGACAGACCTACAATGAGCAGTTCTTC.

This clonotype came up a few times. The J gene is TRBJ2-3, the V gene TRBV29-1; TRBD1 matches at 7 bases. V lost 7 bases, J lost 5 bases, and 9 bases stayed unmatched. CDR3 length: 13 residues. Germline assignment: CDR1 SQVTM and CDR2 ANQGSEA. The CDR3 nucleotides are TGCAGCGGGTCGGGACAGAGGGTAGATACGCAGTATTTT. Protein sequence: CSGSGQRVDTQYF.

This clonotype was seen many times. This chain joins TRBV7-9 and TRBJ2-1; TRBD2 matches 8 bases. V gave up 6 bases and J gave up 8 bases; unmatched junction bases: 9. The CDR3 is made up of 14 amino acids. Germline CDR1 reads SEHNR; CDR2 reads FQNEAQ (reference sequence). Here the CDR3 DNA reads TGTGCCAGCAGTCCGACCGGGAGGGACGATGAGCAGTTCTTC. This sequence encodes CASSPTGRDDEQFF.

In DNA, the CDR3 is TGTGCCAGCGCTTGGCTAGCGGGGATCTCGTTCTTC. This encodes CASAWLAGISFF. The gene calls are TRBV7-9 and TRBJ2-1; TRBD2 aligns across 9 bases. V was pared by 8 bases and J by 15 bases, with 11 bases of the junction left unmatched. CDR1 is SEHNR and CDR2 is FQNEAQ in the germline V gene (reference sequence). The CDR3 is 12 residues long. Using reference TRBV7-9 and TRBJ2-1 for the parts outside the CDR3, the full variable domain is DTGVSQNPRHKITKRGQNVTFRCDPISEHNRLYWYRQTLGQGPEFLTYFQNEAQLEKSRLLSDRFSAERPKGSFSTLEIQRTEQGDSAMYLCASAWLAGISFFGPGTRLTVL.

The genes are TRBV5-4 and TRBJ2-3, with 7 bases identical to TRBD2. Germline V CDR1 and CDR2: SGHNT, YYREEE (reference sequence). CDR3 length equals 15 residues. V was clipped by 1 base and J by 1 base; unmatched bases: 3. The chain's CDR3 is CASSLWLAGTDTQYF. The CDR3 DNA reads as TGTGCCAGCAGCTTGTGGCTAGCGGGCACAGATACGCAGTATTTT.

V usage is TRBV9 and J usage is TRBJ2-7; D unresolved. Deletions cut 0 bases from V and 0 bases from J, with 7 bases between. The CDR3 extends over 14 amino acids. The V gene's germline CDR1 is SGDLS and CDR2 YYNGEE. The CDR3: CASSVDGHSYEQYF. The DNA of the CDR3 is TGTGCCAGCAGCGTAGACGGCCACTCCTACGAGCAGTACTTC.

V usage is TRBV9 and J usage is TRBJ1-2, with 7 positions matching TRBD1. Per germline, CDR1 SGDLS and CDR2 YYNGEE. This CDR3 is built from 14 residues. With 4 bases clipped from V and 5 bases from J, the junction kept 8 bases outside the gene matches. CDR3 DNA sequence: TGTGCCAGCAGCCTCAGTGGGACAGAATATGGCTACACCTTC. It specifies CASSLSGTEYGYTF.

This clonotype has just a few counts. This sequence joins TRBV27 and TRBJ2-1; the D gene is possibly TRBD2 (6 bases). Trimming stripped 0 bases from V and 12 bases from J, with 18 bases between. Germline assignment: CDR1 MNHEY and CDR2 SMNVEV (reference sequence). This CDR3 is built from 15 residues. The CDR3 is CASSLSGWLEGGQFF. For the CDR3, the DNA is TGTGCCAGCAGTTTATCGGGATGGTTAGAGGGAGGGCAGTTCTTC.

This clonotype was counted between two and nine times. The gene calls are TRBV5-1 and TRBJ2-3; weak D call: TRBD2 (6 bases). The CDR3 runs 15 residues. Deletions cut 0 bases from V and 6 bases from J, with 14 bases between. CDR1 is SGHRS and CDR2 is YFSETQ in the germline V gene. CDR3 amino acids: CASSLDGSGRDTQYF. The CDR3 DNA reads as TGCGCCAGCAGCTTGGATGGGTCAGGGAGGGATACGCAGTATTTT.

This clonotype was counted between two and nine times. V and J are TRBV29-1 and TRBJ1-1; D is uncertain. The germline V gene has CDR1 SQVTM and CDR2 ANQGSEA. The CDR3 loop spans 12 amino acids. The V gene lost 3 bases and the J gene lost 2 bases, with 7 bases spanning the gap. CDR3 DNA: TGCAGCGTTGAGAGGATCAACACTGAAGCTTTCTTT. Its protein product is CSVERINTEAFF.

This clonotype was found a few times. The rearrangement links TRBV6-2 or TRBV6-3 to TRBJ2-1; D is uncertain. V was trimmed by 5 bases and J by 9 bases, leaving 14 bases between them. This CDR3 has 13 amino acids. Looked up from germline, CDR1 is MNHEY and CDR2 is SVGEGT. DNA of the CDR3: TGTGCCAGCAGTCGCCCCCCGTTGGGTGAGCAGTTCTTC. As protein: CASSRPPLGEQFF.

The rearrangement uses TRBV5-1 and TRBJ2-1, with 8 nucleotides matching TRBD2. Germline V gene lookup returns CDR1 SGHRS and CDR2 YFSETQ. The CDR3 sequence is 15 residues long. Germline trimming cut 0 bases from V and 8 bases from J; bases unmatched to any gene: 7. The CDR3 spells CASSLEREWRYEQFF. The CDR3 DNA is TGCGCCAGCAGCTTGGAGCGGGAGTGGAGGTATGAGCAGTTCTTC.

This sequence joins TRBV4-2 and TRBJ2-2; D remains unclear. Trimming shortened V by 1 base and J by 2 bases, and 11 bases separated the two germline ends. The CDR3 loop spans 16 amino acids. Germline V gives CDR1 LGHNA, CDR2 YNFKEQ. The chain's CDR3 is CASSQVNRLNTGELFF. The CDR3 DNA sequence: TGTGCCAGCAGCCAAGTAAACAGACTTAACACCGGGGAGCTGTTTTTT.